This T cell receptor beta chain was obtained from a study of identical twins. TCRdb redid the calling of the 5' RACE reads with MiXCR, one entry per CDR3 protein. The table records roughly 720,000 distinct CDR3 sequences, 18% of them present only once. This clonotype was picked up many times. Its antigen is currently unknown. Notes on the study in general: Twin-shared out-of-frame alpha sequences showed excess low generation probability. Zero-insertion analyses might be partly confounded by invariant T cells like MAIT and iNKT.

These data also featured in a second study, about T cells expressing NK-cell markers. As reported in that work: Of CD8+ T cells, 1.0-7.0% belonged to dominant NKG2C+ clonotypes in five to seven donors. The CD3+CD56-NKG2C+ fraction was also led by these clonotypes in a few donors.

Sequenced input: PBMCs. The clonotype originates from a young woman in good health.

In DNA form, the CDR3 reads TGTGCCAGCAGTCCTTCGTGGGGCGAGCAGTACTTC. Its protein product is CASSPSWGEQYF. The chain recombines TRBV12-3 or TRBV12-4 with TRBJ2-7; D not resolved. This CDR3 contains 12 residues. Trimming stripped 5 bases from V and 6 bases from J, with 11 bases between.